These T cell receptor beta chains were read from a single sample in a study of shared clonotypes between healthy human individuals. The data were produced by immunoSEQ multiplex PCR, yet TCRdb's version contains in-frame clones alone and is incomplete. The sample yields 950,000 to 1,200,000 clones, 60% to 85% seen once. The source material was memory CD4+ T cells from PBMCs. All receptors derive from a man between 18 and 29 years old in good health. Some clones in this sample may be carry-over from other donors' samples. Both conserved end residues are part of each CDR3. A D gene is named only where the DNA matches it firmly.

.	TRBJ2-2	TRBV29-1	CSVVGAYSGELFF	TGCAGCGTTGTGGGGGCCTACTCCGGGGAGCTGTTTTTT
TRBD2	TRBJ2-2	TRBV11-2	CASSGLAGNTGELFF	TGTGCCAGCAGCGGACTAGCGGGGAACACCGGGGAGCTGTTTTTT
.	TRBJ2-7	TRBV7-8	CASSLDWKATQYF	TGTGCCAGCAGCTTAGATTGGAAGGCGACGCAGTACTTC
TRBD1	TRBJ1-5	TRBV6-6	CASSYWSDRGNQPQHF	TGTGCCAGCAGTTACTGGTCGGACAGGGGCAATCAGCCCCAGCATTTT
TRBD1	TRBJ2-2	TRBV5-1	CASSSGTGIAGELFF	TGCGCCAGCAGCTCCGGGACAGGGATTGCCGGGGAGCTGTTTTTT
.	TRBJ2-3	TRBV6-4	CASSERDRDTQYF	TGTGCCAGCAGCGAAAGAGATCGAGATACGCAGTATTTT
TRBD1	TRBJ1-1	TRBV2	CASGVTGILLAFF	TGTGCCAGCGGGGTGACAGGGATTCTTTTAGCTTTCTTT
.	TRBJ1-5	TRBV7-9	CASSLTGLEQPQHF	TGTGCCAGCAGCTTAACGGGGCTTGAACAGCCCCAGCATTTT
.	TRBJ2-2	TRBV5-1	CASSLAVGELFF	TGCGCCAGCAGCTTGGCCGTCGGGGAACTGTTTTTT
.	TRBJ1-1	TRBV29-1	CSVENRRLDTEAFF	TGCAGCGTTGAAAACAGAAGGCTGGACACTGAAGCTTTCTTT
.	TRBJ1-4	TRBV5-1	CASSPDSLPNEKLFF	TGCGCCAGCAGCCCGGACAGCCTCCCTAATGAAAAACTGTTTTTT
.	TRBJ1-5	TRBV28	CASSLYGQYNQPQHF	TGTGCCAGCAGTTTATATGGACAGTACAATCAGCCCCAGCATTTT
TRBD2	TRBJ2-2	TRBV7-3	CASSLGPSGRTGELFF	TGTGCCAGCAGCCTAGGCCCTAGCGGACGAACCGGGGAGCTGTTTTTT
TRBD1	TRBJ2-7	TRBV27	CASRGQGAPYEQYF	TGTGCCAGCAGGGGGCAGGGGGCCCCCTACGAGCAGTACTTC
TRBD2	TRBJ2-2	TRBV4-3	CASSRQLAANTGELFF	TGCGCCAGCAGCCGGCAGCTAGCGGCGAACACCGGGGAGCTGTTTTTT
.	TRBJ2-2	TRBV7-3	CASSPGTGELFF	TGTGCCAGCAGCCCTGGAACCGGGGAGCTGTTTTTT
.	TRBJ2-1	TRBV6-1	CASSQLDPLKFF	TGTGCCAGCAGCCAATTGGACCCGTTGAAGTTCTTC